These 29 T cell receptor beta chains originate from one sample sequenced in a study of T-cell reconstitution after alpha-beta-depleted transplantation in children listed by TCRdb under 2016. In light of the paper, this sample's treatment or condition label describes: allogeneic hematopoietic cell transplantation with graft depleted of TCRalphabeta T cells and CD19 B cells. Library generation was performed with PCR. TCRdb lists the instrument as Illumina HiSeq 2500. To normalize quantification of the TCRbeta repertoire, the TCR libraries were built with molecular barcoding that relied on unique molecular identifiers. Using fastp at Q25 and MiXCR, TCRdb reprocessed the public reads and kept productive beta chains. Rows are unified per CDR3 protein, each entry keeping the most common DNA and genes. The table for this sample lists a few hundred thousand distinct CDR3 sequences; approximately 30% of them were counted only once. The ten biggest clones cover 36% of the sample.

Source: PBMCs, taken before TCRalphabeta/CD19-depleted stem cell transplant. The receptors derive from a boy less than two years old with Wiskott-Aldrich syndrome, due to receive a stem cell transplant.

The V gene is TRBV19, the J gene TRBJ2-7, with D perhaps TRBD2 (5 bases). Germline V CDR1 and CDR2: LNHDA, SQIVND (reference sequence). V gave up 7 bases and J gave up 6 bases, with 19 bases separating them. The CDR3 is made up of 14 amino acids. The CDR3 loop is CASKRRHNSGEQYF. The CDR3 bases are TGTGCCAGTAAGCGGCGGCACAACTCTGGCGAGCAGTACTTC.

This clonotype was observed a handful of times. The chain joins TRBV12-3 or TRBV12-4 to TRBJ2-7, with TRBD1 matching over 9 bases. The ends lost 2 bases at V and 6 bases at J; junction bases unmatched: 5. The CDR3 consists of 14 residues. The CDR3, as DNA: TGTGCCAGCAGTTTAAGAGACAGGGGGACCGAGCAGTACTTC. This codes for CASSLRDRGTEQYF.

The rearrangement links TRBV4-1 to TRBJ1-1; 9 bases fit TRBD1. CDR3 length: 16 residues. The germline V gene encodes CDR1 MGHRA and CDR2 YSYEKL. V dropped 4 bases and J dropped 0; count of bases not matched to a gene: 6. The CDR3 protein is CASSPGQGIMNTEAFF. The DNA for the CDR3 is TGCGCCAGCAGCCCAGGACAGGGGATCATGAACACTGAAGCTTTCTTT.

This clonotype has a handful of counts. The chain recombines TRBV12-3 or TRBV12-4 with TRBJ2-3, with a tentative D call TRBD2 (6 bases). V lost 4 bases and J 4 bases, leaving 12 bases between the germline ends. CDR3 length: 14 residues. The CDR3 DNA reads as TGTGCCAGCAGTTGGCGGGGAGAGGCAGATACGCAGTATTTT. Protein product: CASSWRGEADTQYF.

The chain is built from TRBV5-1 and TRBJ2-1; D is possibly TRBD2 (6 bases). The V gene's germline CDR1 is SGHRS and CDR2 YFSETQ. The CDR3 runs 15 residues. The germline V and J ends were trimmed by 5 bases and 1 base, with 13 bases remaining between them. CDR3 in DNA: TGCGCCAGCAGTTGGGGGGTCCCTTCCTACAATGAGCAGTTCTTC. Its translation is CASSWGVPSYNEQFF.

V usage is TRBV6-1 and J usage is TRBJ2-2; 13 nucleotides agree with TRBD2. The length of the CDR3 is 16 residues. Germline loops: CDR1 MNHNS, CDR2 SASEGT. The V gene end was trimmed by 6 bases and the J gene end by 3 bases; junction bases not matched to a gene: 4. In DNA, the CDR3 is TGTGCCAGCAGACAACTAGCGGGAGGGGACACCGGGGAGCTGTTTTTT. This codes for CASRQLAGGDTGELFF.

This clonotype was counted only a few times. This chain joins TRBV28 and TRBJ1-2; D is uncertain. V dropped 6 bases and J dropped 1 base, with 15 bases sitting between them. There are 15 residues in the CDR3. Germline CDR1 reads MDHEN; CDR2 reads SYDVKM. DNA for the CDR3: TGTGCCAGCAGCCGGACTGACCCTTTTAACTATGGCTACACCTTC. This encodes CASSRTDPFNYGYTF.

This CDR3 is CSAKTRRWEQFF. In DNA form, the CDR3 reads TGCAGTGCGAAGACTCGGAGGTGGGAGCAGTTCTTC. The chain employs TRBV20-1 and TRBJ2-1, with a tentative D call TRBD2 (5 bases). There are 12 residues in the CDR3. Germline lookup yields CDR1 DFQATT and CDR2 SNEGSKA (reference sequence). Trimming pared 6 bases from V and 10 bases from J, leaving 16 bases between.

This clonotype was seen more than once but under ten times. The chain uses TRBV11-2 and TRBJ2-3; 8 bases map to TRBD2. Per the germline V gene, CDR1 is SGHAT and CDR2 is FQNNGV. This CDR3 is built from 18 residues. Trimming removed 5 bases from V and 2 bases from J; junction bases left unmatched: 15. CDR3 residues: CASSVPPGGHISTDTQYF. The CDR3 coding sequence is TGTGCCAGCAGCGTACCTCCGGGGGGGCATATTTCCACAGATACGCAGTATTTT.

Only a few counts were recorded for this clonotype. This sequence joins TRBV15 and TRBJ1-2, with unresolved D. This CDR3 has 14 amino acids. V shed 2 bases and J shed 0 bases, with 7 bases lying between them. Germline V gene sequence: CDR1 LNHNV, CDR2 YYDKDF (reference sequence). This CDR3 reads CATSRNTANYGYTF. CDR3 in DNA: TGTGCCACCAGCAGAAATACAGCTAACTATGGCTACACCTTC. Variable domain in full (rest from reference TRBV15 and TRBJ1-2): DAMVIQNPRYQVTQFGKPVTLSCSQTLNHNVMYWYQQKSSQAPKLLFHYYDKDFNNEADTPDNFQSRRPNTSFCFLDIRSPGLGDTAMYLCATSRNTANYGYTFGSGTRLTVV.

CDR3 sequence: CSARKRLAGEQYF. CDR3 in DNA: TGCAGTGCTAGAAAGAGGCTAGCAGGGGAGCAGTACTTC. The V call is TRBV20-1, the J call TRBJ2-7; the D call may be TRBD1 or TRBD2 (5 bases each). V was clipped by 2 bases and J by 7 bases, with 15 bases between them. In germline, CDR1 is DFQATT, CDR2 SNEGSKA (reference sequence). The length of the CDR3 is 13 residues.

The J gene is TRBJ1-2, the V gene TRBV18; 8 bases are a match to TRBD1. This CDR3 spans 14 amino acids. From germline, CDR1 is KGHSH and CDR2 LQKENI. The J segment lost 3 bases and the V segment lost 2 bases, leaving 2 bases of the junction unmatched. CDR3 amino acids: CASSPATGDYGYTF. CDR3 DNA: TGTGCCAGCTCACCAGCGACAGGGGACTATGGCTACACCTTC. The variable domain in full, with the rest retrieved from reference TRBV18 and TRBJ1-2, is NAGVMQNPRHLVRRRGQEARLRCSPMKGHSHVYWYRQLPEEGLKFMVYLQKENIIDESGMPKERFSAEFPKEGPSILRIQQVVRGDSAAYFCASSPATGDYGYTFGSGTRLTVV.

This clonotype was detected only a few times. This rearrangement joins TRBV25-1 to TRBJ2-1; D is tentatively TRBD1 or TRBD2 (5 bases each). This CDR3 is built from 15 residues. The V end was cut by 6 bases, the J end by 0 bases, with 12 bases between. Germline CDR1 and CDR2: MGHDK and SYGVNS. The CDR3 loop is CASRRGASSYNEQFF. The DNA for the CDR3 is TGTGCCAGCAGGAGGGGCGCGAGCTCCTACAATGAGCAGTTCTTC.

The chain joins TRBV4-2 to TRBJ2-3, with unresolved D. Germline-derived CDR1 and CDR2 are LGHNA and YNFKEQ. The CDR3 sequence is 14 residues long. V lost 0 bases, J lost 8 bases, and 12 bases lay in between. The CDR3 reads CASSQERSVRTQYF. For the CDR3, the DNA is TGTGCCAGCAGCCAAGAAAGGTCAGTTCGTACGCAGTATTTT.

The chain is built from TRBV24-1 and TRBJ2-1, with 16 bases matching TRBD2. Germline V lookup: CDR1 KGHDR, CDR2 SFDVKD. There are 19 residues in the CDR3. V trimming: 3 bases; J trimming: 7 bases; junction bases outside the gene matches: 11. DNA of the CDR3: TGTGCCACCAGTGATCAACCCCCCGGGACTAGCGGGAGGGTTAATGAGCAGTTCTTC. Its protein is CATSDQPPGTSGRVNEQFF.

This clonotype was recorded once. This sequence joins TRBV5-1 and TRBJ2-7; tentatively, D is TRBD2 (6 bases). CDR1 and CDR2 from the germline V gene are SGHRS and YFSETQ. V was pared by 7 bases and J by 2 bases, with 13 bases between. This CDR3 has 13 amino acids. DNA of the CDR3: TGCGCCAGCCAGGAGGGCGGGACCTACGAGCAGTACTTC. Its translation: CASQEGGTYEQYF.

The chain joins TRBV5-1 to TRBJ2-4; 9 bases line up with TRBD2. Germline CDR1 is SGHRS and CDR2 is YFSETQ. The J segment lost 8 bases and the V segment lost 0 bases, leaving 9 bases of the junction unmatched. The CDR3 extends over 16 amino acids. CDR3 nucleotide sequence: TGCGCCAGCAGCTTGGGAAAGGGACTAGCTGGGGACATTCAGTACTTC. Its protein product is CASSLGKGLAGDIQYF.

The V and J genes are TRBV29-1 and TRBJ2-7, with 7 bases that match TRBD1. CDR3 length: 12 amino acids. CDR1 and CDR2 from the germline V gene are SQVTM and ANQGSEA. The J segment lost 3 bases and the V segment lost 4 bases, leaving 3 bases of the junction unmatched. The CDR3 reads CSVVTGVYEQYF. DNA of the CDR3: TGCAGCGTTGTAACAGGGGTCTACGAGCAGTACTTC.

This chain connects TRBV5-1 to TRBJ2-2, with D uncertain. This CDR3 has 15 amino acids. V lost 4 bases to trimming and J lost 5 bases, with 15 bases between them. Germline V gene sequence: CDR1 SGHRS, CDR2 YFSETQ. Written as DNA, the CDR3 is TGCGCCAGCAGCCCCGCACTCAGTCAGACCGGGGAGCTGTTTTTT. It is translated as CASSPALSQTGELFF.

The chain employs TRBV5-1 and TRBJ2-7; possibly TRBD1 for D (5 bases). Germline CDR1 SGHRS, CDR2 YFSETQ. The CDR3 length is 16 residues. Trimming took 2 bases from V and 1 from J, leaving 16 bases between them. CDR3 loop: CASSLPDSHISYEQYF. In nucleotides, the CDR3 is TGCGCCAGCAGCTTACCTGACAGCCACATTTCCTACGAGCAGTACTTC.

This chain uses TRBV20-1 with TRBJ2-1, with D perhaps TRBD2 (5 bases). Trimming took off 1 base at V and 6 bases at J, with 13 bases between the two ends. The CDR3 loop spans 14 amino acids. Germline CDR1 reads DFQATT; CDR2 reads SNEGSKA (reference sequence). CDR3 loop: CSARGPRRRNEQFF. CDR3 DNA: TGCAGTGCTAGAGGGCCTAGGAGGCGCAATGAGCAGTTCTTC.

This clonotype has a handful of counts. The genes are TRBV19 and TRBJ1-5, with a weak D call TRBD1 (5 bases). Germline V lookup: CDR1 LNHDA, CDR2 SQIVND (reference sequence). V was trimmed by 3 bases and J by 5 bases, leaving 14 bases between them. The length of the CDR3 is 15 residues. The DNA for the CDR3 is TGTGCCAGTAGTATGGGAAGGGGAGGGGATCAGCCCCAGCATTTT. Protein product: CASSMGRGGDQPQHF.

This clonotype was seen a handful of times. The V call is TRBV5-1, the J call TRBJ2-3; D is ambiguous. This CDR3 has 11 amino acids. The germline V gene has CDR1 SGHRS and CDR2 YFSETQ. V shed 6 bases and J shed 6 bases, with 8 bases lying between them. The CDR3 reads CASTFMDTQYF. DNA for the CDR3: TGCGCCAGCACGTTTATGGATACGCAGTATTTT. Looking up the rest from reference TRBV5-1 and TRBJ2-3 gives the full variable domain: KAGVTQTPRYLIKTRGQQVTLSCSPISGHRSVSWYQQTPGQGLQFLFEYFSETQRNKGNFPGRFSGRQFSNSRSEMNVSTLELGDSALYLCASTFMDTQYFGPGTRLTVL.

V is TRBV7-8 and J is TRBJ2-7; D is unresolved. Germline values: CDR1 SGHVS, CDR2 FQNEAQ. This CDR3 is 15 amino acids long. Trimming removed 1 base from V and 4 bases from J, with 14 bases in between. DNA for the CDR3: TGTGCCAGCAGCTTAGGGCGTCCTGTCGCATACGAGCAGTACTTC. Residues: CASSLGRPVAYEQYF.

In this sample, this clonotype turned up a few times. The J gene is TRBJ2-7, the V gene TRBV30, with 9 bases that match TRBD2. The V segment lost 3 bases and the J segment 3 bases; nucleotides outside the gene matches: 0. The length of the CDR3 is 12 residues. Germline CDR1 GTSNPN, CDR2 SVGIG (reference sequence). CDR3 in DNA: TGTGCCTGGAGGACTAGCGGCTACGAGCAGTACTTC. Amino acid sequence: CAWRTSGYEQYF.

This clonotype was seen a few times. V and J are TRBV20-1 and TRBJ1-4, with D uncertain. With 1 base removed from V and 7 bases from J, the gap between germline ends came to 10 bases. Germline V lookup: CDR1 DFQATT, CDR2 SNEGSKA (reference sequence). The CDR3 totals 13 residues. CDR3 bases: TGCAGTGCTAGAGTCGGGTGGGGTGAAAAACTGTTTTTT. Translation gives CSARVGWGEKLFF.

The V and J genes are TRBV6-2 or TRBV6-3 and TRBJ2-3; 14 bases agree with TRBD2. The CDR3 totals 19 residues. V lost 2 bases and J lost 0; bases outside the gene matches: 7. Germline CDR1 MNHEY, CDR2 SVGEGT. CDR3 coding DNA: TGTGCCAGCAGTTACGTTAGGACTAGCGGGAGGAAGAGCACAGATACGCAGTATTTT. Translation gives CASSYVRTSGRKSTDTQYF.

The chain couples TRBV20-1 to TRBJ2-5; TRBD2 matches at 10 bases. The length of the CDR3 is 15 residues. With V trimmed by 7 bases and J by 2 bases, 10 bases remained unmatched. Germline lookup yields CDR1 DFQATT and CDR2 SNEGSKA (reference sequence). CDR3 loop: CSVDGLAGVQETQYF. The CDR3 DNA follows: TGCAGTGTCGACGGGCTAGCGGGAGTTCAAGAGACCCAGTACTTC.

CDR3 bases: TGCGCCAGCAGCTTCCGGGACTATCAACCTAATGAGCAGTTCTTC. Translation gives CASSFRDYQPNEQFF. The rearrangement uses TRBV5-1 and TRBJ2-1, with TRBD2 matching 7 bases. The CDR3 is made up of 15 amino acids. J lost 7 bases, V lost 2 bases, and 9 bases had no gene match. Germline CDR1 reads SGHRS; CDR2 reads YFSETQ.